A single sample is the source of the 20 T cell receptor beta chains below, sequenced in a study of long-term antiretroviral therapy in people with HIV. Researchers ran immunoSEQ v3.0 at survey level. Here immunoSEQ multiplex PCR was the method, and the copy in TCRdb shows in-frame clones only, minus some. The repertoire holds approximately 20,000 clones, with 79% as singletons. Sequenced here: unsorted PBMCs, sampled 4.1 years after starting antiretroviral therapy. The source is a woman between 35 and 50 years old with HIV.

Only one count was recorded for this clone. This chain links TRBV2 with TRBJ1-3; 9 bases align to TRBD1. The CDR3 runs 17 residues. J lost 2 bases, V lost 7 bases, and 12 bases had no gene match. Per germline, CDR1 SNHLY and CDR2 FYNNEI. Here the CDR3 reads CASMGTGFGVPGNTIYF. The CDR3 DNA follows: TGTGCCAGCATGGGGACAGGGTTCGGAGTTCCTGGAAACACCATATATTTT.

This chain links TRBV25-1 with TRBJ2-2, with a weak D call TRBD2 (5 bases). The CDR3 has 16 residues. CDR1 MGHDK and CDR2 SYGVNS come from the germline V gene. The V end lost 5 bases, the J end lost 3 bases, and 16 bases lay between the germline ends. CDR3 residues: CASSLGPGWDTGELFF. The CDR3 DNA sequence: TGTGCCAGCAGTTTAGGACCGGGGTGGGACACCGGGGAGCTGTTTTTT.

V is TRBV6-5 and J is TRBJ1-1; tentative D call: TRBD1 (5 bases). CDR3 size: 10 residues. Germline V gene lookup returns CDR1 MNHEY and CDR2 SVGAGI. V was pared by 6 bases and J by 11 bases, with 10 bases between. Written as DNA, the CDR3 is TGTGCCAGCAGCAGCGCAGGGGCTTTCTTT. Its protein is CASSSAGAFF.

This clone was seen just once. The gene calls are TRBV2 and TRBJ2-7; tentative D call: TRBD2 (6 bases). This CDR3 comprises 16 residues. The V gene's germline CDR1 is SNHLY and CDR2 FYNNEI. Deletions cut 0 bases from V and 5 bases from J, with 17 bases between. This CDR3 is CASSEARRERVHEQYF. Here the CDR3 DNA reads TGTGCCAGCAGTGAAGCGCGTCGGGAGAGAGTTCACGAGCAGTACTTC.

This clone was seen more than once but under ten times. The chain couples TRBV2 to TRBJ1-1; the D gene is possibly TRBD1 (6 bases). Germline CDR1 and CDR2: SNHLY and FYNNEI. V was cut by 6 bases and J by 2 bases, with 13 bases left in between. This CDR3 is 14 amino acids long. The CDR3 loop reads CASSSGQTNTEAFF. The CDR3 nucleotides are TGTGCCAGCAGCTCCGGACAGACTAACACTGAAGCTTTCTTT.

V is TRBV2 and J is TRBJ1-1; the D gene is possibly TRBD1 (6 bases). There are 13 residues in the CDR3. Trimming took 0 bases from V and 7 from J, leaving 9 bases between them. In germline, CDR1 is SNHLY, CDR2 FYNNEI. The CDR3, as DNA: TGTGCCAGCAGTGAAGCGGGGGGCCTTGAAGCTTTCTTT. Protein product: CASSEAGGLEAFF.

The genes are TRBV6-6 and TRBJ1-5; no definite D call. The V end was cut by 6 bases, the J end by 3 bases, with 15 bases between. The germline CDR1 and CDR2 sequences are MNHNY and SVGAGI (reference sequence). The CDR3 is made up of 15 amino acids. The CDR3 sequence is CASSSGKGPNQPQHF. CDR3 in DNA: TGTGCCAGCAGCTCCGGCAAGGGCCCCAATCAGCCCCAGCATTTT.

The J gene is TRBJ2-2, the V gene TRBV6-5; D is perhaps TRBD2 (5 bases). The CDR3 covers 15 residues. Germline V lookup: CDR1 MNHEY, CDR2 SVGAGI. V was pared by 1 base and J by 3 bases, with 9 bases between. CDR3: CASSYLSGDTGELFF. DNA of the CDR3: TGTGCCAGCAGTTACTTGTCCGGGGACACCGGGGAGCTGTTTTTT.

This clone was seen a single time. CDR3 loop: CASSSWLAGGLSHEQFF. The CDR3 bases are TGTGCCAGCAGCTCCTGGCTAGCGGGGGGGCTTTCCCATGAGCAGTTCTTC. The chain has TRBV7-9 and TRBJ2-1; 12 nucleotides align to TRBD2. CDR1 is SEHNR and CDR2 is FQNEAQ in the germline V gene (reference sequence). The CDR3 is 17 residues long. The trim removed 4 bases at V and 8 bases at J, leaving 12 bases unmatched.

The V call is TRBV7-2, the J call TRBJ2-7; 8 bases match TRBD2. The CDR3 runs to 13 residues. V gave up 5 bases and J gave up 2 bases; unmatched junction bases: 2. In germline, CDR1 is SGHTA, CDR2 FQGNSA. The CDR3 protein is CASSRSGAYEQYF. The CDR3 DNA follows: TGTGCCAGCAGCCGTAGCGGGGCCTACGAGCAGTACTTC.

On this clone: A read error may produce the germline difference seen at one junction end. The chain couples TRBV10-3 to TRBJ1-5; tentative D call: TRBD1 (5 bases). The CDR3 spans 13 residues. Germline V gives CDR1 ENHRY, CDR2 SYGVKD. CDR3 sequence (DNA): TGTGCCACCAGTTCTCTGGGGGATCAGCCCCAGCATTTT. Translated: CATSSLGDQPQHF.

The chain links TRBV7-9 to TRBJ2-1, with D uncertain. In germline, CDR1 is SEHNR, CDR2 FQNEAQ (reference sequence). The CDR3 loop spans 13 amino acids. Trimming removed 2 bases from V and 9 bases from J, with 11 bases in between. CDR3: CASSLTSLGEQFF. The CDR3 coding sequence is TGTGCCAGCAGCTTAACGTCTCTGGGTGAGCAGTTCTTC.

The CDR3 reads CSVRSSGNTIYF. CDR3 nucleotide sequence: TGCAGCGTGAGGAGCTCTGGAAACACCATATATTTT. This chain joins TRBV29-1 and TRBJ1-3; D is undetermined. Germline-derived CDR1 and CDR2 are SQVTM and ANQGSEA. Trimming cost V 6 bases and J 0 bases, with 6 bases left between them. The CDR3 covers 12 residues.

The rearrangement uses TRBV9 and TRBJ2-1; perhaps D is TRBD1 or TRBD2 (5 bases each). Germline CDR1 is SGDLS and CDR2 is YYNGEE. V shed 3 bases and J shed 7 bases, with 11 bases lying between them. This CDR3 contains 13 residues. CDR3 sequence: CASSAGQRNEQFF. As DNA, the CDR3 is TGTGCCAGCAGCGCGGGGCAAAGAAATGAGCAGTTCTTC.

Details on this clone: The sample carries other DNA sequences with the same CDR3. CDR3 loop: CAISESNNEQFF. The CDR3 region has the DNA TGTGCCATCAGTGAGTCTAACAATGAGCAGTTCTTC. The chain couples TRBV10-3 to TRBJ2-1; no definite D call. The CDR3 contains 12 residues. Between the trimmed V and J ends, which lost 0 bases and 5 bases, there was a span of 2 bases. Germline V gene data show CDR1 as ENHRY and CDR2 as SYGVKD.

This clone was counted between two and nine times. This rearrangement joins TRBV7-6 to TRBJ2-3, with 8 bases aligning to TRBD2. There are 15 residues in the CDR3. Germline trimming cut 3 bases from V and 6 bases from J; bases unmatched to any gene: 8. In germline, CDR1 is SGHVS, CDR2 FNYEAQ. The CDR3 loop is CASSFTSGSSDTQYF. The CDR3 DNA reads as TGTGCCAGCAGCTTTACCAGCGGGAGTTCGGATACGCAGTATTTT.

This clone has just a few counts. The CDR3 DNA follows: TGTGCCAGCAGTGATCCCAATCAGCCCCAGCATTTT. Translation: CASSDPNQPQHF. This chain joins TRBV2 and TRBJ1-5; D uncertain. Germline loops: CDR1 SNHLY, CDR2 FYNNEI. This CDR3 region has 12 residues. With 3 bases removed from V and 3 bases from J, the gap between germline ends came to 3 bases.

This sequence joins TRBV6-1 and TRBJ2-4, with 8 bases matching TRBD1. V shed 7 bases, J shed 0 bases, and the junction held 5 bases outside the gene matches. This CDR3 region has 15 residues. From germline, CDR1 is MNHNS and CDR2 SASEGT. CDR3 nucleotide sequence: TGTGCCAGCACTGCGACAGGGGTAGCCAAAAACATTCAGTACTTC. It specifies CASTATGVAKNIQYF.

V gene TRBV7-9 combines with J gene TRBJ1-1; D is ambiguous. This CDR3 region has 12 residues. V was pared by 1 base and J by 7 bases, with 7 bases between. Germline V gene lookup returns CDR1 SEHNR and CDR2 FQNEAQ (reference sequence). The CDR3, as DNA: TGTGCCAGCAGCTTAGGGTACAATGAAGCTTTCTTT. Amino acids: CASSLGYNEAFF. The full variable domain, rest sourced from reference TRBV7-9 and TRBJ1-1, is DTGVSQNPRHKITKRGQNVTFRCDPISEHNRLYWYRQTLGQGPEFLTYFQNEAQLEKSRLLSDRFSAERPKGSFSTLEIQRTEQGDSAMYLCASSLGYNEAFFGQGTRLTVV.

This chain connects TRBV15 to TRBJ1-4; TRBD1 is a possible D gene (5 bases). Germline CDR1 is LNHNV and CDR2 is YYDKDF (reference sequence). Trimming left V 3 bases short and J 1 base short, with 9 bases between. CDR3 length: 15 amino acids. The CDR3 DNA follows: TGTGCCACCAGCAGTTCGACAGAAACTAATGAAAAACTGTTTTTT. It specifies CATSSSTETNEKLFF.